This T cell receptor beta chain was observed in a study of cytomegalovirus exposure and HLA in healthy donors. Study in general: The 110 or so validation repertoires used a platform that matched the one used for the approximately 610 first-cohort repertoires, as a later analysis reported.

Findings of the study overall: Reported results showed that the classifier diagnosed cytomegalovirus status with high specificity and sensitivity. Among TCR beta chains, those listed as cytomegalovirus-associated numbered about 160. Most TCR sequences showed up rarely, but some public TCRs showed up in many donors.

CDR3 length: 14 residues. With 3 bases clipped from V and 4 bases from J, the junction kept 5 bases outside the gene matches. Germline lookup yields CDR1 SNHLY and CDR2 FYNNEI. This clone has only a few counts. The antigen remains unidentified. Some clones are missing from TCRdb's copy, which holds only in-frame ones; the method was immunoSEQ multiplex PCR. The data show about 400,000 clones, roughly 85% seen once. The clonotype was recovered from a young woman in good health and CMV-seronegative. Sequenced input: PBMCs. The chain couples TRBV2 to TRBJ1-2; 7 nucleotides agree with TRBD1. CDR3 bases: TGTGCCAGCAGTGATGGGGGACAGCCCTATGGCTACACCTTC. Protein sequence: CASSDGGQPYGYTF.